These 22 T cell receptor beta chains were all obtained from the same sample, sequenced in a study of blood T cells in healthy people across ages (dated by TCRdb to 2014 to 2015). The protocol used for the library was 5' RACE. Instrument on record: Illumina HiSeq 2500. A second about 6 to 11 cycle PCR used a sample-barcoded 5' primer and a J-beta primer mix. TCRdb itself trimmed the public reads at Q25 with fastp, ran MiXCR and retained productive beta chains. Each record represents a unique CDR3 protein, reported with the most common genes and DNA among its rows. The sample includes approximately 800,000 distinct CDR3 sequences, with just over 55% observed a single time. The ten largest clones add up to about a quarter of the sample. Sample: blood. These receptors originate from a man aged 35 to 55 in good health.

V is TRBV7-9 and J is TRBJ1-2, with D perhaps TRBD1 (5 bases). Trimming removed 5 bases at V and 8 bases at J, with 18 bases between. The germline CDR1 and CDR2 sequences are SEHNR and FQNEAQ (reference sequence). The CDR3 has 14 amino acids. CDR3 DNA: TGTGCCAGCAGCCATCTTAACCAAGGGGTCGGCTACACCTTC. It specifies CASSHLNQGVGYTF.

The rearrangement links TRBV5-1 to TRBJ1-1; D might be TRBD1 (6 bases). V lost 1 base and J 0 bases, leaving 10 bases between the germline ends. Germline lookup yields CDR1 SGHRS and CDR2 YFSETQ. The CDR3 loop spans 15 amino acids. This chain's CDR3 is CASSLMGGLNTEAFF. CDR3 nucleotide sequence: TGCGCCAGCAGCTTGATGGGGGGCCTGAACACTGAAGCTTTCTTT.

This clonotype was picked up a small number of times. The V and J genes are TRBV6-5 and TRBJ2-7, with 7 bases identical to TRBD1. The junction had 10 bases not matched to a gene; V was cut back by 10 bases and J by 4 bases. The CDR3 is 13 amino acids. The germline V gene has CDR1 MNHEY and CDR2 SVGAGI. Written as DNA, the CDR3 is TGTGCCACAACCCGGGACAGTGTATACGAGCAGTACTTC. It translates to CATTRDSVYEQYF.

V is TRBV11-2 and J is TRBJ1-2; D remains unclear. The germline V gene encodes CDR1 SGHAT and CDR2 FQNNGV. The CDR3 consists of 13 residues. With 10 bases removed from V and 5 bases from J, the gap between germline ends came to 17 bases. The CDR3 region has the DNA TGTGCCATCCTACAAAAGAGCCAGTATGGCTACACCTTC. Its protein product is CAILQKSQYGYTF.

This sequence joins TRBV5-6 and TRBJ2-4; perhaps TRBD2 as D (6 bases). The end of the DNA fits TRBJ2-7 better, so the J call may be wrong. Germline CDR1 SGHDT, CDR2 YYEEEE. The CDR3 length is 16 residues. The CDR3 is CASSLNRGGFSYEQYF. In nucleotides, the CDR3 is TGTGCCAGCAGCTTGAATAGGGGAGGTTTCTCCTACGAGCAGTACTTC.

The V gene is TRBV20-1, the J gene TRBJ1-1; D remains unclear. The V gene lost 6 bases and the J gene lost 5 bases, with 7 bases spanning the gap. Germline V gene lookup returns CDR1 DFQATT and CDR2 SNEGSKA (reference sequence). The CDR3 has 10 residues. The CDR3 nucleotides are TGCAGTGCCCCCGGGACTGAAGCTTTCTTT. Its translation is CSAPGTEAFF.

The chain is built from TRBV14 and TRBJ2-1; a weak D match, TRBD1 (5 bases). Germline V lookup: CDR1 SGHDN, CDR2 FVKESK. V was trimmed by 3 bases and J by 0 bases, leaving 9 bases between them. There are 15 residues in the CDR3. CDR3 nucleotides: TGTGCCAGCAGCCAGACAGCGAGCTCCTACAATGAGCAGTTCTTC. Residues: CASSQTASSYNEQFF.

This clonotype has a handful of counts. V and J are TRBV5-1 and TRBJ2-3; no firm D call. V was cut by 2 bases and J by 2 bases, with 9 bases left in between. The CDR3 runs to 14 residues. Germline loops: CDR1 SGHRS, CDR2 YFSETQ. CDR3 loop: CASSFLGNTDTQYF. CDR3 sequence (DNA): TGCGCCAGCAGCTTTTTGGGAAACACAGATACGCAGTATTTT. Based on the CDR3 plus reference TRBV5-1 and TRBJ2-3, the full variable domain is KAGVTQTPRYLIKTRGQQVTLSCSPISGHRSVSWYQQTPGQGLQFLFEYFSETQRNKGNFPGRFSGRQFSNSRSEMNVSTLELGDSALYLCASSFLGNTDTQYFGPGTRLTVL.

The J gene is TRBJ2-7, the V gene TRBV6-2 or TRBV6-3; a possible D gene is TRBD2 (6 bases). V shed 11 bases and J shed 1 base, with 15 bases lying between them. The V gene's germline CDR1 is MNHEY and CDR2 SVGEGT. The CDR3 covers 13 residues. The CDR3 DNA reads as TGTGCCGCCACAGGAGGGGTATCCTACGAGCAGTACTTC. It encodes CAATGGVSYEQYF.

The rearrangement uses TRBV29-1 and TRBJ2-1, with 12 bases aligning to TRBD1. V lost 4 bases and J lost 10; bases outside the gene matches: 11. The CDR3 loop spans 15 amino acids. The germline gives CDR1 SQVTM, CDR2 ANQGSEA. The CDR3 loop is CSVGQLGQGAGEQFF. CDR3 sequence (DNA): TGCAGCGTTGGACAACTGGGACAGGGGGCGGGAGAGCAGTTCTTC.

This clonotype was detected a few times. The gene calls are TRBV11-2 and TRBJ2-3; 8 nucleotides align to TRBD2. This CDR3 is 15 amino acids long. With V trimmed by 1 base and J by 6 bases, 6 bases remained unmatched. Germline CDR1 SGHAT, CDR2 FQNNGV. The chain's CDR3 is CASSLGGTRVDTQYF. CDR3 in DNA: TGTGCCAGCAGCTTAGGAGGGACTAGGGTTGATACGCAGTATTTT.

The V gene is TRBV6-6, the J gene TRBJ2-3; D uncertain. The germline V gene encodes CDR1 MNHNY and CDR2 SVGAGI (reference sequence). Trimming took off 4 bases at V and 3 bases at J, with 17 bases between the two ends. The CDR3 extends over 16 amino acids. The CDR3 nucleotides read TGTGCCAGCAGTTCCCTCTCAGCCTGGGTAACAGATACGCAGTATTTT. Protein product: CASSSLSAWVTDTQYF.

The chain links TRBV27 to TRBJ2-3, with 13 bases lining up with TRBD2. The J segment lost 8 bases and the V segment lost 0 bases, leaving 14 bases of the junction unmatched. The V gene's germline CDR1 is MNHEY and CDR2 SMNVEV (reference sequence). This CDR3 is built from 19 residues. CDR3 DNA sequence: TGTGCCAGCAGTTTATCGTATCCCTCGACTAGCGGGGGGCGCGGTACGCAGTATTTT. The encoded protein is CASSLSYPSTSGGRGTQYF.

CDR3 loop: CASRETGDNTDTQYF. The CDR3 DNA sequence: TGTGCCAGCAGAGAGACAGGGGATAACACAGATACGCAGTATTTT. This chain uses TRBV28 with TRBJ2-3; the match to TRBD1 covers 8 bases. The J segment lost 2 bases and the V segment lost 6 bases, leaving 7 bases of the junction unmatched. There are 15 residues in the CDR3. Germline CDR1 MDHEN, CDR2 SYDVKM.

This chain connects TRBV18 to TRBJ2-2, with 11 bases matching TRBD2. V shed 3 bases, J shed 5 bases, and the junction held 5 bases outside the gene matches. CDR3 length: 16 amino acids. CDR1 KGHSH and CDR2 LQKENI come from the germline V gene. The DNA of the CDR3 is TGTGCCAGCTCACCGCTACTAGCGGGAGAAACCGGGGAGCTGTTTTTT. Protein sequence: CASSPLLAGETGELFF. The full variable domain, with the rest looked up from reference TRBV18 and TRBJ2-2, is NAGVMQNPRHLVRRRGQEARLRCSPMKGHSHVYWYRQLPEEGLKFMVYLQKENIIDESGMPKERFSAEFPKEGPSILRIQQVVRGDSAAYFCASSPLLAGETGELFFGEGSRLTVL.

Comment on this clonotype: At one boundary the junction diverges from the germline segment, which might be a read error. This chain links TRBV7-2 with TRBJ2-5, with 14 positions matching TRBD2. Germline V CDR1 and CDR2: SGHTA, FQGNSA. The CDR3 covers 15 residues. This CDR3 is CAGSREGLAGEEQYF. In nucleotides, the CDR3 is TGTGCCGGCAGCAGAGAGGGACTAGCGGGAGAGGAGCAGTACTTC. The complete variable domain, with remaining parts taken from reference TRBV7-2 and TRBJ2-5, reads GAGVSQSPSNKVTEKGKDVELRCDPISGHTALYWYRQSLGQGLEFLIYFQGNSAPDKSGLPSDRFSAERTGGSVSTLTIQRTQQEDSAVYLCAGSREGLAGEEQYFGPGTRLLVL.

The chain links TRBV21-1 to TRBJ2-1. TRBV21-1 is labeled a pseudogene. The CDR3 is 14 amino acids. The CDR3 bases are TGTGCCAGCAGCAAAGTTGAGTTATACAATGAGCAGTTCTTC. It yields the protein CASSKVELYNEQFF.

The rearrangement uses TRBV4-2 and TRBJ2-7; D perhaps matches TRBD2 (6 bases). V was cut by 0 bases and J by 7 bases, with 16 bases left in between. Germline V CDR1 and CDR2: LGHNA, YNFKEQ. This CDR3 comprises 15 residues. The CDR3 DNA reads TGTGCCAGCAGCCAAGATCACGCGGGGTACAATGAGCAGTACTTC. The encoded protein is CASSQDHAGYNEQYF.

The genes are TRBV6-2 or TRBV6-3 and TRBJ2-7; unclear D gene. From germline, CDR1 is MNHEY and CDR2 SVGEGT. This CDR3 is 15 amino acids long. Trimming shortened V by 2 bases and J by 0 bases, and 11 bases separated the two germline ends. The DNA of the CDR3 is TGTGCCAGCAGTTACCCCCAAATGAGCTCCTACGAGCAGTACTTC. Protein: CASSYPQMSSYEQYF.

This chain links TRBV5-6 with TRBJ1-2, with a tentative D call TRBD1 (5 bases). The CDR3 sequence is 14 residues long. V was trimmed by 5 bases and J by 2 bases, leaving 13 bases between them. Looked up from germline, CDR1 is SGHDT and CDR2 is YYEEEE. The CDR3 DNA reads TGTGCCAGCAGTTCCGGGGCAGGGAACTATGGCTACACCTTC. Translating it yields CASSSGAGNYGYTF.

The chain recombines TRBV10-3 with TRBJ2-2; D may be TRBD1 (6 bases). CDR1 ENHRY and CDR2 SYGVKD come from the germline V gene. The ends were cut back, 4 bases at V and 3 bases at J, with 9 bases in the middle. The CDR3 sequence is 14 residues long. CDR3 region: CAISGEGDTGELFF. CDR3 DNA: TGTGCCATCAGTGGTGAGGGGGACACCGGGGAGCTGTTTTTT.

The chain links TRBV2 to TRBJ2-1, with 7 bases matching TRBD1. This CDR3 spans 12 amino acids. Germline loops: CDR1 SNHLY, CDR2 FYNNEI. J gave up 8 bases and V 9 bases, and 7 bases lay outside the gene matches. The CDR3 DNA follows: TGTGCCAGGACAGGGCCCGCATATGAGCAGTTCTTC. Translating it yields CARTGPAYEQFF.